The 3 T cell receptor beta chains presented below share a single source sample, sequenced in a study of shared clonotypes between healthy human individuals. Libraries were prepared by immunoSEQ multiplex PCR; TCRdb keeps only in-frame clonotypes and omits some of them. The table has over a million clones, around 76% seen once. Sequencing used memory CD4+ T cells sorted from blood. The subset was: CD45RA-negative fraction. All receptors come from a man aged 18 to 35 in good health.

This clone has only one observation. The V and J genes are TRBV5-4 and TRBJ2-5, with TRBD1 identical over 7 bases. The V gene's germline CDR1 is SGHNT and CDR2 YYREEE (reference sequence). This CDR3 is built from 12 residues. After removal of 8 bases from V and 4 bases from J, the junction contained 5 bases not matched to a gene. CDR3 nucleotide sequence: TGTGCCAGTAACTACAGGGGAGAGACCCAGTACTTC. Translating gives CASNYRGETQYF.

CDR3 nucleotide sequence: TGTGCCAGCTCGTTCCAGACAGGTCCACTCTACGAGCAGTACTTC. This codes for CASSFQTGPLYEQYF. The chain links TRBV18 to TRBJ2-7, with a possible D match to TRBD1 (6 bases). Per germline, CDR1 KGHSH and CDR2 LQKENI. This CDR3 comprises 15 residues. Trimming removed 6 bases at V and 3 bases at J, with 18 bases between.

V usage is TRBV2 and J usage is TRBJ1-1, with D unresolved. With 1 base removed from V and 4 bases from J, the gap between germline ends came to 10 bases. The CDR3 is 14 residues long. Germline V gene lookup returns CDR1 SNHLY and CDR2 FYNNEI. The CDR3 region has the DNA TGTGCCAGCAGTGAAGACAGCCGTGGCACTGAAGCTTTCTTT. Translating gives CASSEDSRGTEAFF.